One sample yielded the 20 T cell receptor beta chains listed below, sequenced in a study of T-cell reconstitution after alpha-beta-depleted transplantation in children. During its preparation, the TCRbeta library received unique molecular identifiers. TCRdb re-analysed the PCR reads in MiXCR, keeping a single row per CDR3 protein. The repertoire holds about 500,000 distinct CDR3 sequences, with approximately 30% as singletons. The material sequenced was PBMCs from the stem cell graft donor, taken from the stem cell graft. Every receptor here comes from a human donor who donated a stem cell graft to a child with aplastic anemia.

The chain links TRBV5-1 to TRBJ2-5; 9 nucleotides align to TRBD2. The germline V gene encodes CDR1 SGHRS and CDR2 YFSETQ. V lost 0 bases to trimming and J lost 4 bases; unmatched junction nucleotides: 13. This CDR3 is built from 18 residues. The CDR3 region has the DNA TGCGCCAGCAGCTTGGAGTATGCGGGAGGGTTGTTAGGAGAGACCCAGTACTTC. It codes for CASSLEYAGGLLGETQYF.

The rearrangement joins TRBV5-1 to TRBJ2-1, with 8 nucleotides matching TRBD2. V dropped 6 bases and J dropped 7; count of bases not matched to a gene: 6. In germline, CDR1 is SGHRS, CDR2 YFSETQ. This CDR3 region has 13 residues. CDR3 region: CASNGGGRNEQFF. CDR3 in DNA: TGCGCCAGCAACGGCGGGGGGAGGAATGAGCAGTTCTTC.

As to this clonotype: Germline is not matched at one junction end, which may reflect a read error. The rearrangement links TRBV9 to TRBJ2-1; 12 bases fit TRBD2. CDR3 length: 17 residues. Germline V gene data show CDR1 as SGDLS and CDR2 as YYNGEE. This CDR3 is CASSDRTSGTPYSEQFF. DNA of the CDR3: TGTGCCAGCAGCGACCGGACTAGCGGGACCCCATACAGTGAGCAGTTCTTC.

The chain is built from TRBV7-2 and TRBJ2-1, with TRBD2 identical over 8 bases. CDR1 is SGHTA and CDR2 is FQGNSA in the germline V gene. There are 16 residues in the CDR3. V shed 5 bases and J 5 bases; nucleotides not matched to a gene: 11. The CDR3 is CASSPRLAGKNNEQFF. The CDR3, as DNA: TGTGCCAGCAGCCCTCGGCTAGCGGGCAAAAACAATGAGCAGTTCTTC.

In its sample, this clonotype was seen a few times. This sequence joins TRBV20-1 and TRBJ2-5; D tentatively fits TRBD1 or TRBD2 (5 bases each). Trimming shortened V by 0 bases and J by 0 bases, and 8 bases separated the two germline ends. Per the germline V gene, CDR1 is DFQATT and CDR2 is SNEGSKA (reference sequence). This CDR3 is built from 14 residues. Here the CDR3 DNA reads TGCAGTGCTAGAGATTGGGGGAACCAAGAGACCCAGTACTTC. It specifies CSARDWGNQETQYF.

This clonotype was counted only a few times. The V and J genes are TRBV29-1 and TRBJ1-1, with 7 nucleotides matching TRBD1. CDR1 is SQVTM and CDR2 is ANQGSEA in the germline V gene. This CDR3 comprises 14 residues. Losses at the gene ends were 0 bases for V and 5 bases for J; bases not matched to a gene: 6. CDR3 sequence reads: CSVEDLGRGTEAFF. DNA of the CDR3: TGCAGCGTTGAAGATCTCGGCAGGGGGACTGAAGCTTTCTTT.

This clonotype was recorded a few times. The chain links TRBV12-3 or TRBV12-4 to TRBJ2-5, with 9 bases identical to TRBD2. Trimming removed 6 bases from V and 4 bases from J; junction bases left unmatched: 6. CDR3 length: 14 amino acids. Written as DNA, the CDR3 is TGTGCCAGCAGCCAACTAGCGGGCACAGAGACCCAGTACTTC. Its protein product is CASSQLAGTETQYF.

The chain employs TRBV9 and TRBJ2-2; no firm D call. This CDR3 contains 12 residues. Germline V gives CDR1 SGDLS, CDR2 YYNGEE. The V end lost 4 bases, the J end lost 6 bases, and 7 bases lay between the germline ends. The CDR3 nucleotides read TGTGCCAGCAGCATAGTTGCCGGGGAGCTGTTTTTT. Protein product: CASSIVAGELFF.

The V call is TRBV11-2, the J call TRBJ2-1; D could derive from TRBD1 or TRBD2 (7 bases each). Per the germline V gene, CDR1 is SGHAT and CDR2 is FQNNGV. CDR3 length equals 13 residues. V lost 5 bases and J 10 bases, leaving 15 bases between the germline ends. This CDR3 is CASSRRQGLEQFF. CDR3 coding DNA: TGTGCCAGCAGCCGCCGACAGGGACTAGAGCAGTTCTTC.

This rearrangement joins TRBV6-1 to TRBJ2-3, with TRBD2 identical over 14 bases. CDR3 size: 18 residues. V shed 6 bases, J shed 2 bases, and the junction held 10 bases outside the gene matches. The V gene's germline CDR1 is MNHNS and CDR2 SASEGT. The CDR3 is CASSGRGGLAGVTDTQYF. In nucleotides, the CDR3 is TGTGCCAGCAGCGGGAGAGGGGGACTAGCGGGAGTCACAGATACGCAGTATTTT.

The chain has TRBV21-1 and TRBJ2-4; the table gives TRBD2 as D, unverified against the DNA. TRBV21-1 is marked as a pseudogene. There are 18 residues in the CDR3. This chain's CDR3 is CASSGGLAVLLAKNIQYF. The CDR3 bases are TGTGCCAGCAGCGGGGGACTAGCGGTCCTTTTAGCCAAAAACATTCAGTACTTC.

This clonotype was detected a few times. CDR3 nucleotide sequence: TGTGCCAGCAGCTGGCCTGAGACAGGGGCCACAGATACGCAGTATTTT. Protein product: CASSWPETGATDTQYF. The chain employs TRBV11-3 and TRBJ2-3; 8 bases map to TRBD1. CDR3 length: 16 amino acids. Trimming removed 4 bases from V and 2 bases from J; junction bases left unmatched: 8. Germline V gives CDR1 SGHNT, CDR2 YENEEA.

The sample holds a few counts of this clonotype. The rearrangement uses TRBV5-1 and TRBJ2-5, with TRBD1 as a possible D gene (6 bases). Germline CDR1 and CDR2: SGHRS and YFSETQ. V lost 0 bases, J lost 4 bases, and 13 bases lay in between. CDR3 length: 15 amino acids. In DNA, the CDR3 is TGCGCCAGCAGCTTGGTCAGGGGCGCGGGAGAGACCCAGTACTTC. Translated: CASSLVRGAGETQYF.

This clonotype came up a few times. This chain uses TRBV29-1 with TRBJ2-5; D perhaps matches TRBD2 (6 bases). This CDR3 comprises 14 residues. V lost 2 bases to trimming and J lost 5 bases, with 15 bases between them. CDR1 SQVTM and CDR2 ANQGSEA come from the germline V gene. CDR3 DNA: TGCAGCGTTGAATCCGGGAGCAGGAAGGAGACCCAGTACTTC. Its protein is CSVESGSRKETQYF.

This clonotype was observed a single time. CDR3: CASSLGSRELFF. CDR3 in DNA: TGTGCCAGCAGTTTAGGTAGTAGGGAGCTGTTTTTT. The chain is built from TRBV12-3 or TRBV12-4 and TRBJ2-2; D not certain. Trimming removed 1 base at V and 9 bases at J, with 6 bases between. The length of the CDR3 is 12 residues.

The chain recombines TRBV28 with TRBJ1-4, with D unresolved. In germline, CDR1 is MDHEN, CDR2 SYDVKM. The CDR3 is 17 residues long. Trimming took 4 bases from V and 6 from J, leaving 21 bases between them. CDR3 DNA: TGTGCCAGCAGTTCCAGAATCCCGGACCGAGGACATGAAAAACTGTTTTTT. It translates to CASSSRIPDRGHEKLFF.

This sequence joins TRBV29-1 and TRBJ2-2; D remains ambiguous. The CDR3 extends over 13 amino acids. The V gene lost 2 bases and the J gene lost 1 base, with 5 bases spanning the gap. The germline V gene encodes CDR1 SQVTM and CDR2 ANQGSEA. DNA for the CDR3: TGCAGCGTTGAATTTGAGAACACCGGGGAGCTGTTTTTT. Protein sequence: CSVEFENTGELFF.

This clonotype has only a few counts. The V and J genes are TRBV6-2 or TRBV6-3 and TRBJ1-2; 7 bases fit TRBD1. Germline-derived CDR1 and CDR2 are MNHEY and SVGEGT. Trimming cost V 7 bases and J 4 bases; bases outside gene matches: 12. The CDR3 loop spans 15 amino acids. The CDR3 DNA follows: TGTGCCAGCACCTCACCGGAGGGACAGATCTATGGCTACACCTTC. It is translated as CASTSPEGQIYGYTF.

The J gene is TRBJ2-1, the V gene TRBV29-1; a weak D match, TRBD2 (6 bases). Germline CDR1 is SQVTM and CDR2 is ANQGSEA. Trimming removed 1 base at V and 5 bases at J, with 9 bases between. The CDR3 has 13 amino acids. DNA for the CDR3: TGCAGCGTTGAAGCGGGAGTTCACAATGAGCAGTTCTTC. Translating it yields CSVEAGVHNEQFF.

The rearrangement links TRBV29-1 to TRBJ2-1; D call uncertain. There are 13 residues in the CDR3. V dropped 4 bases and J dropped 0 bases, with 7 bases sitting between them. Germline CDR1 SQVTM, CDR2 ANQGSEA. The CDR3 region has the DNA TGCAGCGTTGTCGTTAGCTCCTACAATGAGCAGTTCTTC. Its translation: CSVVVSSYNEQFF.